This TCR beta chain was observed in a study of T cell responses to AZD1222 COVID-19 vaccine. Overall study: Samples with a second dose at about 4 or about 12 weeks were pooled together.

Worth noting for this clone: The antigen is unknown.

Study findings and constraints: White British people made up most donors, females outnumbered males, and clonal diversity was possibly underestimated.

The assay was immunoSEQ multiplex PCR, and TCRdb's table has in-frame clones only and misses some. The sample holds 97,000 or so clones; more than 70% are singletons and the top ten take 17%. Trimming stripped 6 bases from V and 3 bases from J, with 27 bases between. The CDR3 sequence is 19 residues long. CDR1 and CDR2 (germline): LNHDA, SQIVND (reference sequence). This sample comprised peripheral blood, obtained on day 0 of AZD1222 vaccination. The V gene is TRBV19, the J gene TRBJ2-4; weak D call: TRBD2 (5 bases). This TCR came from an adult in good health. CDR3 sequence (DNA): TGTGCCAGTAGCCCCCTTTTCGGCGGGTCAAACCCCCACAAAAACATTCAGTACTTC. It encodes CASSPLFGGSNPHKNIQYF.